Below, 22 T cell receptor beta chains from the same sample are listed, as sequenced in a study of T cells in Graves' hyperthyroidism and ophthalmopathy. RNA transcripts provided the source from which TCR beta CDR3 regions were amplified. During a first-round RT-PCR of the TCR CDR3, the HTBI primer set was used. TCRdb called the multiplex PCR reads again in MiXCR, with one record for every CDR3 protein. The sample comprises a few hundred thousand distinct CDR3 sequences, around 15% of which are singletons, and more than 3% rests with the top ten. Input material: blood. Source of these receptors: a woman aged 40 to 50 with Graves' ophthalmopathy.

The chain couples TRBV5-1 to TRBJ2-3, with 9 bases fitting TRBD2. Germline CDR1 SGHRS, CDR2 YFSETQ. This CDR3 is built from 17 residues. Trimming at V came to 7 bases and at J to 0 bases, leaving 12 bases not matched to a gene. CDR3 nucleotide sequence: TGCGCCAGCGGCCCTGGACTAGCGATTCCTAGCACAGATACGCAGTATTTT. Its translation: CASGPGLAIPSTDTQYF.

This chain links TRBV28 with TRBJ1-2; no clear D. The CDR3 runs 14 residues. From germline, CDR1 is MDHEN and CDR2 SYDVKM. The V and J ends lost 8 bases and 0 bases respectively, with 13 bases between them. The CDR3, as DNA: TGTGCCAGCGGGAGATACTCTACTAACTATGGCTACACCTTC. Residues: CASGRYSTNYGYTF.

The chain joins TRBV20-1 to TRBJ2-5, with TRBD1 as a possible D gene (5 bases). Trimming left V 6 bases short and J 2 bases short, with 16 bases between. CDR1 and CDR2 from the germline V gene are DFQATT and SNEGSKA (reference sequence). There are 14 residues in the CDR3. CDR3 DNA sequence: TGCAGTGCCATCGCCCAGGGATGGCAAGAGACCCAGTACTTC. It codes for CSAIAQGWQETQYF.

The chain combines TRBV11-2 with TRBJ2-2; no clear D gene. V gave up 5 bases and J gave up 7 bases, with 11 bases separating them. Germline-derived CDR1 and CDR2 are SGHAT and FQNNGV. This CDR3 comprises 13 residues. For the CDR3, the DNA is TGTGCCAGCAGCCCGCAGATCAGCGGGGAGCTGTTTTTT. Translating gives CASSPQISGELFF.

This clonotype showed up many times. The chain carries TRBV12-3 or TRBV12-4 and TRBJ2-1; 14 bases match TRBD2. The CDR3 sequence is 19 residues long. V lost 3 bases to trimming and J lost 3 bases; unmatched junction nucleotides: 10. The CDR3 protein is CASSFAPGTSGSFYNEQFF. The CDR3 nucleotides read TGTGCCAGCAGTTTTGCCCCCGGGACTAGCGGGAGTTTCTACAATGAGCAGTTCTTC.

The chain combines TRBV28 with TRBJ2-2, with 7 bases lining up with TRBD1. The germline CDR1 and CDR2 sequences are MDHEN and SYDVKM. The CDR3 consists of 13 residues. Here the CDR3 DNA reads TGTACTTCAGGGGACAGAAACACCGGGGAGCTGTTTTTT. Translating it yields CTSGDRNTGELFF.

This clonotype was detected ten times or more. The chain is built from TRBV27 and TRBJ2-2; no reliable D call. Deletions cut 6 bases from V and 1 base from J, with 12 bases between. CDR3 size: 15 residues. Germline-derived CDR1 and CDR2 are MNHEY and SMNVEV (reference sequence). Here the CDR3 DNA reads TGTGCCAGCAGCCCCCATGAGTTGAACACCGGGGAGCTGTTTTTT. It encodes CASSPHELNTGELFF.

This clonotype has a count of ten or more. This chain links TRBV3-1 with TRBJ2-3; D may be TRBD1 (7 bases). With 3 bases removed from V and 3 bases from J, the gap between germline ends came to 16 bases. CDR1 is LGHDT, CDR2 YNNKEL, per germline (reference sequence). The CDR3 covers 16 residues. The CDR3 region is CASSHAWTGGTDTQYF. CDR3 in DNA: TGTGCCAGCAGCCATGCCTGGACAGGAGGGACAGATACGCAGTATTTT.

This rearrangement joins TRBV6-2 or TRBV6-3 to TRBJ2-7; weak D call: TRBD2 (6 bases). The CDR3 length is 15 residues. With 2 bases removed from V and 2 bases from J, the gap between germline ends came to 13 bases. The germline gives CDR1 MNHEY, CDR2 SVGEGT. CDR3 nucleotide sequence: TGTGCCAGCAGTTACCCGACTAGAGACCCCTACGAGCAGTACTTC. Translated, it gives CASSYPTRDPYEQYF.

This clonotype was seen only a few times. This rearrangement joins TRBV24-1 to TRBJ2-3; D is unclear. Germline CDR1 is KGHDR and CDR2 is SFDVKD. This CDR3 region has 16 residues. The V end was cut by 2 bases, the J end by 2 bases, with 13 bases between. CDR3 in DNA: TGTGCCACCAGTGATTCCCGTTTTGGGGTCACAGATACGCAGTATTTT. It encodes CATSDSRFGVTDTQYF.

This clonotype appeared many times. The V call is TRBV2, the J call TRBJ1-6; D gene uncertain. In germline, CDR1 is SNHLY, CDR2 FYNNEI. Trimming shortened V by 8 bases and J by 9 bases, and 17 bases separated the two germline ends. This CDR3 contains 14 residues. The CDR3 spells CASRQVGQVSPLHF. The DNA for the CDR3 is TGTGCCAGCCGCCAAGTGGGTCAGGTTTCACCCCTCCACTTT. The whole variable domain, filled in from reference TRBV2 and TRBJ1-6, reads EPEVTQTPSHQVTQMGQEVILRCVPISNHLYFYWYRQILGQKVEFLVSFYNNEISEKSEIFDDQFSVERPDGSNFTLKIRSTKLEDSAMYFCASRQVGQVSPLHFGNGTRLTVT.

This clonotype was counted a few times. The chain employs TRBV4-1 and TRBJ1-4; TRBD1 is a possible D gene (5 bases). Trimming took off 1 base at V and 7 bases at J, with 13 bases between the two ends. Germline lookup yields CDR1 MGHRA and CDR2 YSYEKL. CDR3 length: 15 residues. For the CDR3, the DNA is TGCGCCAGCAGCCAAGTCGGAGCAGGGACTGAAAAACTGTTTTTT. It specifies CASSQVGAGTEKLFF.

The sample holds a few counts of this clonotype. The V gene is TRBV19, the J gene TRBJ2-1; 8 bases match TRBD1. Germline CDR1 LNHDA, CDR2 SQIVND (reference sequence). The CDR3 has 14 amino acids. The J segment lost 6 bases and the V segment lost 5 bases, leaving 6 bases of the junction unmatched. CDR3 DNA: TGTGCCAGTAGTGCGGACAGGGTGCCCAATGAGCAGTTCTTC. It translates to CASSADRVPNEQFF.

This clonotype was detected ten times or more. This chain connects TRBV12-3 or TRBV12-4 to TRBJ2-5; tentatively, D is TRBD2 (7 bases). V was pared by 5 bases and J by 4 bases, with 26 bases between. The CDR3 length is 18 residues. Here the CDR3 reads CASSTGGGTPNWRETQYF. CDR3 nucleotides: TGTGCCAGCAGTACTGGGGGGGGGACACCGAACTGGCGAGAGACCCAGTACTTC.

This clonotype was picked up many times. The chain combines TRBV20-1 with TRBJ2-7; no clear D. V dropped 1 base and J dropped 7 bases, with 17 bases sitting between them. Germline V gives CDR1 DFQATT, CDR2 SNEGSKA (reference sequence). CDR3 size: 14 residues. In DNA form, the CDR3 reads TGCAGTGCTAGAGCCGGTGTTAACTTTGGGGAGCAGTACTTC. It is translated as CSARAGVNFGEQYF.

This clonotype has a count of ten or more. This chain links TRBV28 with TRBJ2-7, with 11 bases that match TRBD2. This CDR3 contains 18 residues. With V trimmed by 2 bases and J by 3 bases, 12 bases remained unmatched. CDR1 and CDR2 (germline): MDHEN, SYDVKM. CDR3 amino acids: CASSLPYQTSGSNYEQYF. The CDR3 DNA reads TGTGCCAGCAGTTTACCTTATCAAACTAGCGGGAGTAACTACGAGCAGTACTTC. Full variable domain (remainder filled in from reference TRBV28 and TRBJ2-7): DVKVTQSSRYLVKRTGEKVFLECVQDMDHENMFWYRQDPGLGLRLIYFSYDVKMKEKGDIPEGYSVSREKKERFSLILESASTNQTSMYLCASSLPYQTSGSNYEQYFGPGTRLTVT.

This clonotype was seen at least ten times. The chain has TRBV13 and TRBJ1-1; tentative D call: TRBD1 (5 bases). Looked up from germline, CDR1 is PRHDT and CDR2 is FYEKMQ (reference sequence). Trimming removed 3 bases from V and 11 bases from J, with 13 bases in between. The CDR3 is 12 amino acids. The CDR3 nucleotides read TGTGCCAGCAGCTTCCGGGGGGTTGAGGCTTTCTTT. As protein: CASSFRGVEAFF.

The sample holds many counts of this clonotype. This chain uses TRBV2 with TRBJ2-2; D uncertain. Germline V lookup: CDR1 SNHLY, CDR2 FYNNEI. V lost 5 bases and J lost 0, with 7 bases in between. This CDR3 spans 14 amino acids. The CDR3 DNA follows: TGTGCCAGCAGTTACAACGCGAACACCGGGGAGCTGTTTTTT. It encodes CASSYNANTGELFF.

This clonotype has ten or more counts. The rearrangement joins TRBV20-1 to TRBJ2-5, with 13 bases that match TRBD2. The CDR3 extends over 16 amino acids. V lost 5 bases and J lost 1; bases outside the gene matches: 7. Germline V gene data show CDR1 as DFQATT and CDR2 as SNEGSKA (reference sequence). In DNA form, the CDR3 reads TGCAGTGCTCTGGGACTAGCGGGATCATTCCAAGAGACCCAGTACTTC. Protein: CSALGLAGSFQETQYF.

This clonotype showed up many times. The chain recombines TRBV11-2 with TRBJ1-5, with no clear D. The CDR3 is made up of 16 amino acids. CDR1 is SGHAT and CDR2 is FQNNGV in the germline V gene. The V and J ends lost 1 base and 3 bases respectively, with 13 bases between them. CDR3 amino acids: CASSLVSSVINQPQHF. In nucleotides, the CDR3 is TGTGCCAGCAGCTTAGTCTCCAGCGTCATCAATCAGCCCCAGCATTTT.

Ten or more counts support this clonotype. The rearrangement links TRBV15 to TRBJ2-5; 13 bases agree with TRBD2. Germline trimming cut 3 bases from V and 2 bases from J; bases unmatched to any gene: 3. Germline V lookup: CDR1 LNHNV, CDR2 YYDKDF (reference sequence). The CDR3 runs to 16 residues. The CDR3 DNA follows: TGTGCCACCAGCAGGGCGACTAGCGGGGGGCAAGAGACCCAGTACTTC. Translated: CATSRATSGGQETQYF.

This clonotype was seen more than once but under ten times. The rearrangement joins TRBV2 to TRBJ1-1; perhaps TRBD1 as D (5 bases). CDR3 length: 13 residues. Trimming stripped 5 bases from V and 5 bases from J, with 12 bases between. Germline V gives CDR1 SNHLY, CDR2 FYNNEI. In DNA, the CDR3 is TGTGCCAGCAGTTTCGGGGCGGGTACTGAAGCTTTCTTT. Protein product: CASSFGAGTEAFF.